This T cell receptor (beta chain) is from a study of blood T cell repertoires in COVID-19. Study-wide background: Both acute and convalescent COVID-19 samples were obtained from the United States, Italy and Spain. T cells, B-cell-depleted T cells, or PBMCs supplied cDNA or gDNA.

V was clipped by 5 bases and J by 2 bases, with 14 bases between them. This CDR3 region has 15 residues. The V gene's germline CDR1 is LNHDA and CDR2 SQIVND (reference sequence). TCRdb's copy holds only in-frame clones and misses some; the assay was immunoSEQ multiplex PCR. The sample has more than 350,000 clones, 80% to 90% seen once. Recruitment covered about 25 US areas and drew participants whose ages spanned roughly 18 to 89 years. The source is a young man who had recovered from COVID-19. The rearrangement uses TRBV19 and TRBJ2-3, with a weak D call TRBD1 (6 bases). Sequenced input: PBMCs or T cells enriched from blood (not recorded which). The CDR3 reads CASSSRQDLTDTQYF. CDR3 coding DNA: TGTGCCAGTAGTTCCCGACAGGACCTCACAGATACGCAGTATTTT.